This T cell receptor (beta chain) was identified during a study of blood T cells in healthy people across ages. This clonotype was counted ten times or more. Then a second PCR, running about 7 to 11 cycles, was carried out with a sample-barcoded 5' primer and a J-beta primer mix. TCRdb called the 5' RACE reads again in MiXCR, with one record for every CDR3 protein. This table has 650,000 to 1,000,000 distinct CDR3 sequences, around 34% appearing once. The length of the CDR3 is 15 residues. Germline lookup yields CDR1 DFQATT and CDR2 SNEGSKA (reference sequence). V lost 6 bases and J 1 base, leaving 19 bases between the germline ends.

The chain couples TRBV20-1 to TRBJ2-7; unclear D gene. This TCR was sampled from a man in his late teens or twenties in good health. Sequencing used blood. The CDR3, as DNA: TGCAGTGCCCAAAAACAACCGGGCGGTTCCTACGAGCAGTACTTC. Translated: CSAQKQPGGSYEQYF.